The 9 T cell receptor beta chains listed next were all sequenced from one sample in a study of cytomegalovirus exposure and HLA in healthy donors. PCR involved 60 Vbeta and 13 Jbeta primers. Repertoires were generated with immunoSEQ multiplex PCR, while TCRdb's copy carries only in-frame clones and drops some. The sample has 150,000 or so clones. The material sequenced was PBMCs. These receptors all come from a woman in her fifties or sixties in good health and CMV-seronegative.

V and J are TRBV29-1 and TRBJ2-5; 8 bases line up with TRBD2. The junction had 12 bases not matched to a gene; V was cut back by 2 bases and J by 4 bases. The CDR3 is made up of 16 amino acids. The V gene's germline CDR1 is SQVTM and CDR2 ANQGSEA. The CDR3 DNA reads as TGCAGCGTTGAATTAGTGGGGACTAGGGCTCCAGAGACCCAGTACTTC. It encodes CSVELVGTRAPETQYF.

The chain combines TRBV9 with TRBJ2-7; 7 bases align to TRBD2. After removal of 5 bases from V and 2 bases from J, the junction contained 16 bases not matched to a gene. CDR3 length: 17 amino acids. CDR1 SGDLS and CDR2 YYNGEE come from the germline V gene. The CDR3 spells CASSVGLRAGLTYEQYF. The CDR3 coding sequence is TGTGCCAGCAGTGTGGGATTGCGAGCGGGACTAACCTACGAGCAGTACTTC.

The V and J genes are TRBV7-9 and TRBJ2-7, with unresolved D. Germline CDR1 reads SEHNR; CDR2 reads FQNEAQ (reference sequence). The length of the CDR3 is 14 residues. V dropped 3 bases and J dropped 0 bases, with 9 bases sitting between them. CDR3 residues: CASSLQQTSYEQYF. The CDR3 DNA is TGTGCCAGCAGCTTGCAACAGACCTCCTACGAGCAGTACTTC. The whole variable domain, filled in from reference TRBV7-9 and TRBJ2-7, reads DTGVSQNPRHKITKRGQNVTFRCDPISEHNRLYWYRQTLGQGPEFLTYFQNEAQLEKSRLLSDRFSAERPKGSFSTLEIQRTEQGDSAMYLCASSLQQTSYEQYFGPGTRLTVT.

The chain recombines TRBV7-9 with TRBJ1-1, with 7 nucleotides matching TRBD1. The CDR3 runs 13 residues. J gave up 9 bases and V 5 bases, and 9 bases lay outside the gene matches. CDR1 is SEHNR, CDR2 FQNEAQ, per germline (reference sequence). This chain's CDR3 is CASSQGGGQKAFF. CDR3 nucleotide sequence: TGTGCCAGCAGCCAGGGGGGCGGGCAGAAAGCTTTCTTT. The full variable domain, rest sourced from reference TRBV7-9 and TRBJ1-1, is DTGVSQNPRHKITKRGQNVTFRCDPISEHNRLYWYRQTLGQGPEFLTYFQNEAQLEKSRLLSDRFSAERPKGSFSTLEIQRTEQGDSAMYLCASSQGGGQKAFFGQGTRLTVV.

This chain uses TRBV10-2 with TRBJ2-7, with TRBD1 matching 9 bases. The CDR3 totals 15 residues. Germline lookup yields CDR1 WSHSY and CDR2 SAAADI. The J segment lost 0 bases and the V segment lost 2 bases, leaving 2 bases of the junction unmatched. The CDR3 is CASSEGDRDSYEQYF. CDR3 DNA sequence: TGCGCCAGCAGTGAGGGGGACAGGGACTCCTACGAGCAGTACTTC.

The V gene is TRBV6-6, the J gene TRBJ1-5; 8 bases agree with TRBD1. In germline, CDR1 is MNHNY, CDR2 SVGAGI (reference sequence). The CDR3 loop spans 14 amino acids. V shed 6 bases, J shed 3 bases, and the junction held 4 bases outside the gene matches. CDR3 DNA: TGTGCCAGCAGACCAGGGGGCGTCAATCAGCCCCAGCATTTT. As protein: CASRPGGVNQPQHF.

V is TRBV9 and J is TRBJ1-2; D is ambiguous. CDR1 is SGDLS and CDR2 is YYNGEE in the germline V gene. The CDR3 consists of 16 residues. V shed 6 bases and J shed 4 bases, with 22 bases lying between them. CDR3 amino acids: CASTPEASYSTYGYTF. The DNA of the CDR3 is TGTGCCAGCACCCCGGAAGCTAGCTACTCTACCTATGGCTACACCTTC.

J is TRBJ1-5 and V is TRBV4-2; D remains ambiguous. With 0 bases removed from V and 5 bases from J, the gap between germline ends came to 5 bases. CDR3 length: 13 residues. The V gene's germline CDR1 is LGHNA and CDR2 YNFKEQ. CDR3 sequence (DNA): TGTGCCAGCAGCCAAGATCATTATCAGCCCCAGCATTTT. This codes for CASSQDHYQPQHF.

The chain uses TRBV9 and TRBJ2-5; 7 bases line up with TRBD2. Per the germline V gene, CDR1 is SGDLS and CDR2 is YYNGEE. V gave up 4 bases and J gave up 4 bases; unmatched junction bases: 7. The CDR3 extends over 14 amino acids. The CDR3 DNA sequence: TGTGCCAGCAGCTCAACTAGCGCCCCAGAGACCCAGTACTTC. This sequence encodes CASSSTSAPETQYF.